The 7 T cell receptor beta chains presented below share a single source sample, sequenced in a study of chemoradiotherapy in HPV16-positive cancers. TCRdb's table, derived via immunoSEQ multiplex PCR, lists solely in-frame clones and lacks some. This table has more than 2,500 clones, roughly 80% appearing once. This specimen was collected from a patient who underwent chemoradiotherapy. The receptor set was obtained from a human donor with HPV-associated anogenital cancer.

V usage is TRBV15 and J usage is TRBJ2-7; D assignment may be TRBD1 or TRBD2 (5 bases each). The CDR3 sequence is 13 residues long. Looked up from germline, CDR1 is LNHNV and CDR2 is YYDKDF (reference sequence). Between the trimmed V and J ends, which lost 8 bases and 1 base, there was a span of 12 bases. The CDR3 DNA reads as TGTGCCACCGGGACCAAAAGGTCCTACGAGCAGTACTTC. Amino acid sequence: CATGTKRSYEQYF.

This rearrangement joins TRBV5-6 to TRBJ2-3; 8 nucleotides line up with TRBD2. The germline gives CDR1 SGHDT, CDR2 YYEEEE. V dropped 4 bases and J dropped 6; count of bases not matched to a gene: 7. This CDR3 region has 14 residues. The CDR3 sequence: CASSPRGGRDTQYF. Here the CDR3 DNA reads TGTGCCAGCAGCCCCCGGGGGGGGAGGGATACGCAGTATTTT.

The chain is built from TRBV19 and TRBJ1-2; D possibly corresponds to TRBD1 (6 bases). The CDR3 covers 15 residues. Germline lookup yields CDR1 LNHDA and CDR2 SQIVND (reference sequence). V shed 3 bases and J shed 1 base, with 12 bases lying between them. As DNA, the CDR3 is TGTGCCAGTAGTATGTCCGGGACAATTAACTATGGCTACACCTTC. Translating gives CASSMSGTINYGYTF.

This clone occurred a few times. V usage is TRBV9 and J usage is TRBJ2-2, with 8 bases fitting TRBD2. Germline loops: CDR1 SGDLS, CDR2 YYNGEE. The ends lost 0 bases at V and 5 bases at J; junction bases unmatched: 12. The CDR3 sequence is 18 residues long. In DNA, the CDR3 is TGTGCCAGCAGCGTAGCCGGTGCGGGGGGCGTCGGGACCGGGGAGCTGTTTTTT. Translated, it gives CASSVAGAGGVGTGELFF.

This clone occurred once. The V call is TRBV5-1, the J call TRBJ1-4, with 7 nucleotides matching TRBD1. V lost 1 base to trimming and J lost 7 bases; unmatched junction nucleotides: 4. The length of the CDR3 is 14 residues. Germline V gene data show CDR1 as SGHRS and CDR2 as YFSETQ. The DNA for the CDR3 is TGCGCCAGCAGCTTGTTACAGGGGAGTGAAAAACTGTTTTTT. It specifies CASSLLQGSEKLFF.

Only one count was recorded for this clone. The rearrangement links TRBV18 to TRBJ2-5, with 10 nucleotides matching TRBD1. The V and J ends lost 2 bases and 4 bases, in that order; junction bases with no gene match: 1. The CDR3 runs to 14 residues. CDR1 and CDR2 (germline): KGHSH, LQKENI. The CDR3 region has the DNA TGTGCCAGCTCACCAGGGACAGGGGTAGAGACCCAGTACTTC. Amino acid sequence: CASSPGTGVETQYF.

The chain links TRBV5-5 to TRBJ1-1; TRBD1 matches at 9 bases. Losses at the gene ends were 3 bases for V and 5 bases for J; bases not matched to a gene: 5. The CDR3 is 14 amino acids. In germline, CDR1 is SGHKS, CDR2 YYEKEE (reference sequence). The CDR3 here is CASSWTGVGTEAFF. CDR3 DNA sequence: TGTGCCAGCAGCTGGACAGGGGTAGGAACTGAAGCTTTCTTT.